These 23 T cell receptor beta chains share one sample of origin, sequenced in a study of CD8 T cells in ankylosing spondylitis. TCRdb reprocessed the 5' RACE reads with MiXCR, giving one entry per CDR3 protein. In the table there are about 460,000 distinct CDR3 sequences, over 4% of which are singletons. General observations from the study: Among TCR beta sequences, a motif of several highly homologous variants appeared characteristic of ankylosing spondylitis blood.

Their antigen targets remain unknown. Sequencing was performed on blood, either unsorted or a sorted T cell fraction (not recorded which). These receptors were collected from a male donor with ankylosing spondylitis.

The gene calls are TRBV4-1 and TRBJ1-2, with D perhaps TRBD1 (6 bases). The CDR3 is 15 amino acids. CDR1 is MGHRA and CDR2 is YSYEKL in the germline V gene. Trimming removed 4 bases at V and 6 bases at J, with 18 bases between. Written as DNA, the CDR3 is TGCGCCAGCAGCCCCGGGTGGGGGCGGGCGGATGGCTACACCTTC. Translating it yields CASSPGWGRADGYTF.

The chain employs TRBV7-9 and TRBJ1-5; the D is unclear. This CDR3 is 13 amino acids long. The V gene lost 2 bases and the J gene lost 9 bases, with 11 bases spanning the gap. Germline CDR1 SEHNR, CDR2 FQNEAQ (reference sequence). This chain's CDR3 is CASSLKVLGPQHF. The CDR3 DNA reads TGTGCCAGCAGCTTAAAGGTTTTAGGGCCCCAGCATTTT.

This clonotype was seen many times. The chain couples TRBV4-2 to TRBJ2-1, with TRBD1 matching 9 bases. With 4 bases clipped from V and 5 bases from J, the junction kept 21 bases outside the gene matches. The germline V gene has CDR1 LGHNA and CDR2 YNFKEQ. This CDR3 spans 20 amino acids. Here the CDR3 DNA reads TGTGCCAGCAGCCCATTGCTAGGGACAGGGTTTGCGCTGGGGCACAATGAGCAGTTCTTC. Residues: CASSPLLGTGFALGHNEQFF.

This clonotype occurred a few times. CDR3: CASSPYRDENSPLHF. Here the CDR3 DNA reads TGTGCCAGCTCACCATATCGGGACGAAAATTCACCCCTCCACTTT. V and J are TRBV18 and TRBJ1-6; D might be TRBD1 (5 bases). Germline V gives CDR1 KGHSH, CDR2 LQKENI. Trimming removed 2 bases at V and 7 bases at J, with 12 bases between. The length of the CDR3 is 15 residues.

The chain is built from TRBV2 and TRBJ1-6, with D uncertain. This CDR3 comprises 14 residues. Trimming took 4 bases from V and 10 from J, leaving 14 bases between them. Germline V lookup: CDR1 SNHLY, CDR2 FYNNEI. DNA for the CDR3: TGTGCCAGCAGTGTCACGAAGGGAAAGTCACCCCTCCACTTT. The encoded protein is CASSVTKGKSPLHF.

This clonotype has ten or more counts. The chain carries TRBV7-2 and TRBJ2-7; D is ambiguous. The germline gives CDR1 SGHTA, CDR2 FQGNSA. V was shortened by 2 bases and J by 0 bases, with 11 bases between the two germline ends. CDR3 length: 15 residues. The CDR3 coding sequence is TGTGCCAGCAGCTTACTGTCACAGAGCTCCTACGAGCAGTACTTC. It encodes CASSLLSQSSYEQYF.

The chain is built from TRBV4-2 and TRBJ2-1; D may be TRBD1 (6 bases). CDR3 length: 16 amino acids. V lost 0 bases to trimming and J lost 4 bases, with 13 bases between them. Germline CDR1 LGHNA, CDR2 YNFKEQ. CDR3 residues: CASSQDGDNLYNEQFF. The CDR3 DNA reads TGTGCCAGCAGCCAAGATGGGGACAATCTGTACAATGAGCAGTTCTTC.

This clonotype was seen at least ten times. The V gene is TRBV7-2, the J gene TRBJ1-1; D not resolved. V lost 1 base and J 5 bases, leaving 14 bases between the germline ends. The germline V gene encodes CDR1 SGHTA and CDR2 FQGNSA. The CDR3 is made up of 15 amino acids. CDR3 region: CASSLDYGLWTEAFF. CDR3 DNA sequence: TGTGCCAGCAGCTTAGATTATGGATTGTGGACTGAAGCTTTCTTT.

The table lists this clonotype with many counts. The CDR3 DNA reads as TGTGCCAGCAGCTTGGGGGGACGGCCACAAGAGACCCAGTACTTC. It specifies CASSLGGRPQETQYF. The J gene is TRBJ2-5, the V gene TRBV6-1; D might be TRBD2 (6 bases). The V gene's germline CDR1 is MNHNS and CDR2 SASEGT. The CDR3 length is 15 residues. Trimming shortened V by 6 bases and J by 2 bases, and 16 bases separated the two germline ends.

This clonotype has at least ten counts. The V call is TRBV20-1, the J call TRBJ1-5; D is possibly TRBD1 (5 bases). Germline CDR1 and CDR2: DFQATT and SNEGSKA (reference sequence). Trimming stripped 3 bases from V and 4 bases from J, with 13 bases between. The CDR3 sequence is 14 residues long. The CDR3 spells CSARGDFLNQPQHF. The CDR3, as DNA: TGCAGTGCTAGGGGGGATTTTTTGAATCAGCCCCAGCATTTT.

This clonotype occurred many times. The rearrangement links TRBV6-2 or TRBV6-3 to TRBJ2-1; D uncertain. This CDR3 spans 12 amino acids. The germline V gene encodes CDR1 MNHEY and CDR2 SVGEGT. V lost 4 bases, J lost 9 bases, and 10 bases lay in between. CDR3 sequence reads: CASSSYSSEQFF. CDR3 in DNA: TGTGCCAGCAGTTCTTACTCAAGTGAGCAGTTCTTC.

Many counts were recorded for this clonotype. The J gene is TRBJ2-1, the V gene TRBV29-1; TRBD2 might be the D (6 bases). CDR1 and CDR2 from the germline V gene are SQVTM and ANQGSEA. V was pared by 7 bases and J by 10 bases, with 14 bases between. The CDR3 has 11 residues. The CDR3 DNA is TGCAGCGGCCGGGGGACTGTCGAGCAGTTCTTC. Amino acid sequence: CSGRGTVEQFF.

This clonotype was observed many times. The chain's CDR3 is CASRSRTGLNTEAFF. The CDR3 DNA reads as TGTGCCAGCAGGAGCCGGACAGGACTGAACACTGAAGCTTTCTTT. The chain is built from TRBV7-2 and TRBJ1-1, with TRBD1 identical over 7 bases. CDR1 and CDR2 (germline): SGHTA, FQGNSA. The length of the CDR3 is 15 residues. Germline trimming cut 6 bases from V and 0 bases from J; bases unmatched to any gene: 7.

This clonotype occurred a few times. The gene calls are TRBV28 and TRBJ1-3; TRBD1 matches at 8 bases. The CDR3 is 16 residues long. The ends lost 5 bases at V and 4 bases at J; junction bases unmatched: 10. Germline V gene data show CDR1 as MDHEN and CDR2 as SYDVKM. This CDR3 reads CASSEPGGIEGNTIYF. For the CDR3, the DNA is TGTGCCAGCAGTGAACCAGGGGGCATAGAAGGAAACACCATATATTTT.

This clonotype was observed at least ten times. J is TRBJ2-5 and V is TRBV7-2; weak D call: TRBD1 (5 bases). The CDR3 loop spans 14 amino acids. The V end lost 5 bases, the J end lost 5 bases, and 15 bases lay between the germline ends. Germline lookup yields CDR1 SGHTA and CDR2 FQGNSA. The CDR3 loop is CASSIGQGAETQYF. The CDR3 DNA reads TGTGCCAGCAGCATAGGGCAGGGTGCCGAGACCCAGTACTTC.

This clonotype was seen many times. This chain links TRBV18 with TRBJ1-1; 8 positions match TRBD1. Germline lookup yields CDR1 KGHSH and CDR2 LQKENI. The CDR3 length is 16 residues. Losses at the gene ends were 6 bases for V and 2 bases for J; bases not matched to a gene: 11. CDR3 in amino acids: CASSTDRGNTNTEAFF. DNA of the CDR3: TGTGCCAGCTCTACCGACAGGGGTAATACAAACACTGAAGCTTTCTTT. Full variable domain (outside the CDR3, taken from reference TRBV18 and TRBJ1-1): NAGVMQNPRHLVRRRGQEARLRCSPMKGHSHVYWYRQLPEEGLKFMVYLQKENIIDESGMPKERFSAEFPKEGPSILRIQQVVRGDSAAYFCASSTDRGNTNTEAFFGQGTRLTVV.

In its sample, this clonotype was seen many times. The chain is built from TRBV11-2 and TRBJ2-1, with D possibly being TRBD1 (6 bases). This CDR3 region has 19 residues. Germline V gives CDR1 SGHAT, CDR2 FQNNGV. Deletions cut 6 bases from V and 4 bases from J, with 28 bases between. In nucleotides, the CDR3 is TGTGCCAGCAGGCAACTGACAGGTGCCGCAAAAATAGCTTACAATGAGCAGTTCTTC. Translating it yields CASRQLTGAAKIAYNEQFF.

This clonotype was recorded at least ten times. This sequence joins TRBV11-1 and TRBJ2-7; D unresolved. Germline V gives CDR1 SGHAT, CDR2 FQDESV (reference sequence). This CDR3 region has 14 residues. V dropped 2 bases and J dropped 2 bases, with 10 bases sitting between them. The CDR3 DNA is TGTGCCAGCAGCTTACGCAGGTATACCTACGAGCAGTACTTC. Protein: CASSLRRYTYEQYF.

V is TRBV5-6 and J is TRBJ1-1, with D possibly TRBD1 on 5 matching bases. The CDR3 covers 14 residues. Germline assignment: CDR1 SGHDT and CDR2 YYEEEE. Deletions cut 5 bases from V and 6 bases from J, with 17 bases between. For the CDR3, the DNA is TGTGCCAGCAGAGCCGGGACTGTATTCTCTGAAGCTTTCTTT. Residues: CASRAGTVFSEAFF.

There are a few counts of this clonotype. The rearrangement links TRBV20-1 to TRBJ2-2; the D gene is possibly TRBD2 (7 bases). The germline gives CDR1 DFQATT, CDR2 SNEGSKA (reference sequence). This CDR3 is built from 16 residues. V lost 6 bases, J lost 3 bases, and 20 bases lay in between. The CDR3 DNA sequence: TGCAGTGCCAGCCGGGGGCGGGAGAGGGACACCGGGGAGCTGTTTTTT. Encoded protein: CSASRGRERDTGELFF.

This clonotype was seen ten or more times. V usage is TRBV6-2 or TRBV6-3 and J usage is TRBJ1-2, with D hard to call. Germline V lookup: CDR1 MNHEY, CDR2 SVGEGT. The germline V and J ends were trimmed by 3 bases and 4 bases, with 12 bases remaining between them. This CDR3 has 14 amino acids. The CDR3: CASSYVGFGYGYTF. The CDR3 nucleotides read TGTGCCAGCAGTTATGTGGGCTTCGGCTATGGCTACACCTTC.

Many counts were recorded for this clonotype. The chain recombines TRBV20-1 with TRBJ2-1; the match to TRBD1 covers 8 bases. CDR1 and CDR2 from the germline V gene are DFQATT and SNEGSKA (reference sequence). J was trimmed by 8 bases and V by 7 bases; bases with no gene match: 7. The CDR3 has 12 residues. CDR3 residues: CSVGQGGDEQFF. As DNA, the CDR3 is TGCAGTGTAGGACAGGGTGGCGATGAGCAGTTCTTC.

This clonotype was seen at least ten times. The chain links TRBV4-3 to TRBJ2-1, with 12 bases matching TRBD2. The CDR3 is 15 residues long. Germline V gene lookup returns CDR1 LGHNA and CDR2 YSLEER. Trimming took 5 bases from V and 5 from J; bases not matched to a gene: 4. CDR3 in amino acids: CASSAGLAGHNEQFF. The CDR3 region has the DNA TGCGCCAGCAGCGCAGGACTAGCGGGACACAATGAGCAGTTCTTC.